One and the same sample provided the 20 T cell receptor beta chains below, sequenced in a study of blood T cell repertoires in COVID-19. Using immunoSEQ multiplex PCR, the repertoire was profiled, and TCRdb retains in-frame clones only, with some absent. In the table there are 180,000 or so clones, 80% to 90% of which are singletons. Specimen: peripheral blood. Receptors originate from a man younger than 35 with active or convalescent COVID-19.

The chain's CDR3 is CASSSDGSGGAWQETQYF. The CDR3 nucleotides read TGCGCCAGCAGCTCGGACGGTAGCGGGGGGGCCTGGCAAGAGACCCAGTACTTC. The chain couples TRBV5-1 to TRBJ2-5; TRBD2 matches at 11 bases. The CDR3 is 18 residues long. The germline V gene encodes CDR1 SGHRS and CDR2 YFSETQ. J lost 2 bases, V lost 3 bases, and 12 bases had no gene match.

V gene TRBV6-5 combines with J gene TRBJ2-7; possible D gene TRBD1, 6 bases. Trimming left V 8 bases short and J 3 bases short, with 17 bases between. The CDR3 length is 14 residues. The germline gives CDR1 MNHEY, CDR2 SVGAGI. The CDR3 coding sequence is TGTGCCAGCGCATGGGGGTTACAGGGCTACGAGCAGTACGTC. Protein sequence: CASAWGLQGYEQYV.

The CDR3 protein is CASSGGGGFINTQYF. CDR3 nucleotide sequence: TGTGCCAGCAGTGGAGGGGGGGGCTTTATTAATACGCAGTATTTT. This chain joins TRBV2 and TRBJ2-3; D might be TRBD2 (7 bases). This CDR3 is built from 15 residues. CDR1 SNHLY and CDR2 FYNNEI come from the germline V gene. V was shortened by 4 bases and J by 7 bases, with 18 bases between the two germline ends. The full variable domain, its missing parts supplied by reference TRBV2 and TRBJ2-3, is EPEVTQTPSHQVTQMGQEVILRCVPISNHLYFYWYRQILGQKVEFLVSFYNNEISEKSEIFDDQFSVERPDGSNFTLKIRSTKLEDSAMYFCASSGGGGFINTQYFGPGTRLTVL.

The CDR3 loop is CASSPRGQGGNTIYF. The CDR3 nucleotides are TGTGCCAGCTCACCACGGGGCCAAGGTGGAAACACCATATATTTT. This chain joins TRBV18 and TRBJ1-3; maybe TRBD1 (5 bases). V lost 1 base, J lost 3 bases, and 10 bases lay in between. Germline assignment: CDR1 KGHSH and CDR2 LQKENI. The CDR3 is made up of 15 amino acids.

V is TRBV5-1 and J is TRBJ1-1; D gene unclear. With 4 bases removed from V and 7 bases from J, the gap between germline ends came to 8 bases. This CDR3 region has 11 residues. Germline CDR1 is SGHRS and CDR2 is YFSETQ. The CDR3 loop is CASSNTDEAFF. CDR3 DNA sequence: TGCGCCAGCAGCAACACAGATGAAGCTTTCTTT.

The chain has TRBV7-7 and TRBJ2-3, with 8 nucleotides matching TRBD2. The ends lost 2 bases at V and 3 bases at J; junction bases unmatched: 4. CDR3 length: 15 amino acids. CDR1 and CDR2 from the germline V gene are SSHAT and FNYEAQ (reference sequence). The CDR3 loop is CASSLTGGSTDTQYF. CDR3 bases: TGTGCCAGCAGCTTAACGGGAGGGAGTACAGATACGCAGTATTTT.

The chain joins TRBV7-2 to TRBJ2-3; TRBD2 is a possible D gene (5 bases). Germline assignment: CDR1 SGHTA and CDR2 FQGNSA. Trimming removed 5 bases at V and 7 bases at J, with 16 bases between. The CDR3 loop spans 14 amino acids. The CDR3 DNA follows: TGTGCCAGCAGCCGGTTATCGCCCGGGAATACGCAGTATTTT. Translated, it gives CASSRLSPGNTQYF.

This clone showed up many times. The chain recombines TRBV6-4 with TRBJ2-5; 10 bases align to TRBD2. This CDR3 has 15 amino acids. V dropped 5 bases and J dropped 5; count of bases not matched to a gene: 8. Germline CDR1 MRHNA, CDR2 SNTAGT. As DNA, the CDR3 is TGTGCCAGCAGTCAAAGCGGGGGGGCCGCGGAGACCCAGTACTTC. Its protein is CASSQSGGAAETQYF.

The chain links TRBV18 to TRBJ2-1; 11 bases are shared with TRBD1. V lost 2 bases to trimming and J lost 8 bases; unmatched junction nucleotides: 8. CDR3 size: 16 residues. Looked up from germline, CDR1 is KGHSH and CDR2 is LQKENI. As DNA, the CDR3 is TGTGCCAGCTCACCATCCGGGACAGGGGGTACGGATGAGCAGTTCTTC. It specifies CASSPSGTGGTDEQFF.

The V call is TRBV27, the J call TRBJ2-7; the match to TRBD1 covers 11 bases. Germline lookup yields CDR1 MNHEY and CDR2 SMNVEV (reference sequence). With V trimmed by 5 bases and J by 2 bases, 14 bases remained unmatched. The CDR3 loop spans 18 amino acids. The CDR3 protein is CASSPLPPPGQGAYEQYF. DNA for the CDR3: TGTGCCAGCAGTCCCCTCCCTCCACCGGGACAGGGGGCCTACGAGCAGTACTTC.

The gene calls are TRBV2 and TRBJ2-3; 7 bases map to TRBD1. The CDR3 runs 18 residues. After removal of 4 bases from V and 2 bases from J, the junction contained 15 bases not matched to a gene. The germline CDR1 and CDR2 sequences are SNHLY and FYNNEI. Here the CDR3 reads CASSVVLTGTDYTDTQYF. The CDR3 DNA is TGTGCCAGCAGTGTCGTCCTTACCGGGACAGACTACACAGATACGCAGTATTTT.

The CDR3 spells CASSPGLAGGVYEQYF. The CDR3 DNA is TGTGCCAGCAGTCCCGGACTAGCGGGAGGAGTGTACGAGCAGTACTTC. The V and J genes are TRBV28 and TRBJ2-7; 14 positions match TRBD2. The CDR3 covers 16 residues. From germline, CDR1 is MDHEN and CDR2 SYDVKM. V lost 5 bases, J lost 4 bases, and 7 bases stayed unmatched.

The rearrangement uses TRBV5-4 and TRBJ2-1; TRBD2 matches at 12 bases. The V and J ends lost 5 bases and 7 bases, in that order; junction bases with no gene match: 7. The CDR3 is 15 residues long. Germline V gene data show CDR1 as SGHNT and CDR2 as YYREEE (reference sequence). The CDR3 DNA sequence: TGTGCCAGCAGTCGCGGACTAGCGGGGTCGAATGAGCAGTTCTTC. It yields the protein CASSRGLAGSNEQFF.

DNA of the CDR3: TGTGCCAGCAGTGACTCCAGCGGTGAGCAGTTCTTC. This translates into CASSDSSGEQFF. This sequence joins TRBV2 and TRBJ2-1; D is possibly TRBD2 (5 bases). Trimming took off 3 bases at V and 9 bases at J, with 9 bases between the two ends. The length of the CDR3 is 12 residues. CDR1 SNHLY and CDR2 FYNNEI come from the germline V gene.

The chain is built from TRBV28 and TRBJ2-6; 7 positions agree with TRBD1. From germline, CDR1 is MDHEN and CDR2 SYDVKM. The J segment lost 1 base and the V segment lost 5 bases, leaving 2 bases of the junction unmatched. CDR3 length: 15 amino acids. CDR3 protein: CASSLRGSGANVLTF. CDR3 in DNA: TGTGCCAGCAGTCTCAGGGGGTCTGGGGCCAACGTCCTGACTTTC.

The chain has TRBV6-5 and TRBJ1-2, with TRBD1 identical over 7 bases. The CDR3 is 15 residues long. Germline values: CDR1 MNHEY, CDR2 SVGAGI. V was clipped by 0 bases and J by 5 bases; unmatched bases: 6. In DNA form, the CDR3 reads TGTGCCAGCAGTTACTCGACAGGGCATGGTTATGGCTACACCTTC. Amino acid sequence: CASSYSTGHGYGYTF.

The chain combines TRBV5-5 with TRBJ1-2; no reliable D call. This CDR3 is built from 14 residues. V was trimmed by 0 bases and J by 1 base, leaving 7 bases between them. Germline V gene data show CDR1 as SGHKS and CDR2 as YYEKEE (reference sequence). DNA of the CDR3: TGTGCCAGCAGCTTGGACGGGAGTAACTATGGCTACACCTTC. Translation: CASSLDGSNYGYTF.

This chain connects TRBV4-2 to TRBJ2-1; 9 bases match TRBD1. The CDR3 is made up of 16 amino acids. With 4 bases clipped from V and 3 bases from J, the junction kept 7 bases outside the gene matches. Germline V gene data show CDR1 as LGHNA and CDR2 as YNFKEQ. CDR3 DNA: TGTGCCAGCAGCCCCCGATCGGGACAGGGCTACAATGAGCAGTTCTTC. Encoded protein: CASSPRSGQGYNEQFF.

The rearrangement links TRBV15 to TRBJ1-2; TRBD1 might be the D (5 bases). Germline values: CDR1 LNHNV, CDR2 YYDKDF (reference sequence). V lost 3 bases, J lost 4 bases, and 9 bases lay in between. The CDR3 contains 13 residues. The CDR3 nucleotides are TGTGCCACCAGCAGGGACATTCGCTATGGCTACACCTTC. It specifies CATSRDIRYGYTF.

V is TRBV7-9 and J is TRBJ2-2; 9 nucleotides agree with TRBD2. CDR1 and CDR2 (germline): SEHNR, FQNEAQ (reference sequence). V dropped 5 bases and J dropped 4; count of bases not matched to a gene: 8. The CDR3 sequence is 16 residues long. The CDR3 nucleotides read TGTGCCAGCAGCCCATTAGCGGGAGCGATCACCGGGGAGCTGTTTTTT. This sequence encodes CASSPLAGAITGELFF.